The present TCR beta chain was sequenced within a study of cytomegalovirus exposure and HLA in healthy donors. Study observations and caveats: Another analysis was done later, and it associated 16,951 TCR beta sequences with HLA alleles at 0.05 false discovery rate. Sequencing probably produced one cluster of sequence variants that were highly shared. In a later analysis, HLA-C alleles had the fewest associated TCRs, DRB1 alleles the most. Most TCR beta V segments were productive about 90% or about 30% of the time in an earlier analysis.

The PCR ran on 60 Vbeta and 13 Jbeta primers. Sequencing was performed with immunoSEQ multiplex PCR; in TCRdb, only in-frame clones are kept and a portion is missing. The table shows 150,000 to 200,000 clones, with 75% to 80% occurring only once. Worth noting for this clone: Its cognate antigen is unknown.

This sequence was found in a female donor in good health and CMV-seronegative. Sequencing used PBMCs.

The CDR3 here is CASISSRDRDEQYF. CDR3 nucleotide sequence: TGTGCCAGCATCTCTTCCCGGGACAGGGACGAGCAGTACTTC. The rearrangement joins TRBV21-1 to TRBJ2-7; the table's D call, TRBD1, has no DNA check behind it. TRBV21-1 has pseudogene status. This CDR3 is built from 14 residues.